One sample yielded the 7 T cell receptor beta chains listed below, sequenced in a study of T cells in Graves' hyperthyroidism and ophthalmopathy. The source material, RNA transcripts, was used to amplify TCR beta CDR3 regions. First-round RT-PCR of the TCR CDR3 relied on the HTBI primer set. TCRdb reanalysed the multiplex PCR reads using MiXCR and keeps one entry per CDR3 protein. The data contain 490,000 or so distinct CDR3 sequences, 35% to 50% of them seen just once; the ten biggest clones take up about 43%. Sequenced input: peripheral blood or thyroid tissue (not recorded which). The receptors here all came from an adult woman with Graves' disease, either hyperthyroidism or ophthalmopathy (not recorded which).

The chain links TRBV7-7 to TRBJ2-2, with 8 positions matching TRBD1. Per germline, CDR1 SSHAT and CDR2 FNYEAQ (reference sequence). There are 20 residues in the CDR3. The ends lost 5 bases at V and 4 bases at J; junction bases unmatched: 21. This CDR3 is CASSHGPKNLDRDSTGELFF. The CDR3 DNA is TGTGCCAGCAGCCACGGCCCCAAGAATTTGGACAGGGACTCCACCGGGGAGCTGTTTTTT.

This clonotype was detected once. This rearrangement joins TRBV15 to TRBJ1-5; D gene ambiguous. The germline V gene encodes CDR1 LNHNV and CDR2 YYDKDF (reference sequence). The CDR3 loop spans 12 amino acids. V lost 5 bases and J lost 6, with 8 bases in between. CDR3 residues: CATSGRSQPQHF. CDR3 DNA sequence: TGTGCCACCAGCGGTAGAAGTCAGCCCCAGCATTTT.

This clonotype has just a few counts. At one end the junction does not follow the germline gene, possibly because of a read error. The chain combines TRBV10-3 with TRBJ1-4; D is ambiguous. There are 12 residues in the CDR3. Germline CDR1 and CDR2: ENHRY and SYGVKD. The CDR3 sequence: CASSERAEKLFF. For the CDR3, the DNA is TGTGCCAGCAGTGAAAGGGCGGAAAAACTGTTTTTT.

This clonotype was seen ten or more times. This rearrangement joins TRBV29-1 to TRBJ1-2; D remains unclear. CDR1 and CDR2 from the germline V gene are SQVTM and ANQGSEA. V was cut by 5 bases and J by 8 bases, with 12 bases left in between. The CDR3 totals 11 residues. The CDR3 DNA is TGCAGCGTTCGGGATTCGGGGGGCTACACCTTC. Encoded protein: CSVRDSGGYTF.

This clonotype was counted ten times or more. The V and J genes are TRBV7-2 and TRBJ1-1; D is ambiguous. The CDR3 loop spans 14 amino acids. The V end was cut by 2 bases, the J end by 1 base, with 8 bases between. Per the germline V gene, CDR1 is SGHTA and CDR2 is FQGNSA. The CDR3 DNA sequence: TGTGCCAGCAGCTTACGGACGGGGAACACTGAAGCTTTCTTT. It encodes CASSLRTGNTEAFF.

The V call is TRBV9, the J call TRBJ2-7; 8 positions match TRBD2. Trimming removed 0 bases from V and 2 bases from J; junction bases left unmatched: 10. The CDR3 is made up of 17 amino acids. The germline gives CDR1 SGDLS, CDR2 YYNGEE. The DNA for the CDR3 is TGTGCCAGCAGCGTAGACCCCGCGGGACTAGGGGCCTACGAGCAGTACTTC. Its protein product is CASSVDPAGLGAYEQYF.

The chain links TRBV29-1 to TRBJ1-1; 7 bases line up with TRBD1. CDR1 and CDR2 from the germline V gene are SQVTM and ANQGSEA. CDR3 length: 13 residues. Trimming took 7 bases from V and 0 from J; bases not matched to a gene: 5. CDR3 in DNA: TGCAGCGCCCTCGGGACAGTGAACACTGAAGCTTTCTTT. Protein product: CSALGTVNTEAFF.